This T cell receptor (beta chain) was identified in a study of blood T cells in healthy people across ages. Findings and caveats of the study: The CMV status of each donor remained undetermined, and this could have confounded shifts in expanded clonotypes.

Extraction yielded at least 5 micrograms of total RNA per sample. The germline V gene has CDR1 SGHTA and CDR2 FQGTGA. With 5 bases removed from V and 2 bases from J, the gap between germline ends came to 16 bases. The CDR3 is 17 amino acids. The table lists this clonotype with many counts. The antigen remains unidentified. Next came a second PCR, run for about 7 to 12 cycles, which used a sample-barcoded 5' primer along with a J-beta primer mix. TCRdb redid the calling of the 5' RACE reads with MiXCR, one entry per CDR3 protein. The table shows more than 900,000 distinct CDR3 sequences, with about 29% occurring only once. The same data also went into a second study, on T cells of mothers and their children. That publication notes: Related mother-child pairs shared marginally more repertoire than unrelated pairs, though not significantly.

The receptor was isolated from a woman in her 40s in good health. The V call is TRBV7-3, the J call TRBJ2-6; D may match TRBD1 or TRBD2 (5 bases each). Sequenced sample: blood. The CDR3, as DNA: TGTGCCAGCAGCACCACCGGGGCCCGCACTGGGGCCAACGTCCTGACTTTC. Its translation: CASSTTGARTGANVLTF.